This T cell receptor (beta chain) was obtained from a study of identical twins. Study-level points and caveats: Whereas memory repertoires showed no such difference, abundant cord blood beta clonotypes carried fewer insertions.

This CDR3 comprises 14 residues. V was trimmed by 5 bases and J by 7 bases, leaving 17 bases between them. This clonotype occurred many times. Its matching antigen is unknown. Each CDR3 protein is one row after TCRdb ran MiXCR on the 5' RACE reads. The table lists roughly 720,000 distinct CDR3 sequences, approximately 18% of them singletons. This same sample was also taken into another study, of T cells expressing NK-cell markers.

The rearrangement uses TRBV12-3 or TRBV12-4 and TRBJ2-5; a weak D match, TRBD2 (7 bases). This TCR was recovered from a woman aged 18-30 years in good health. Sequenced: PBMCs. The CDR3 coding sequence is TGTGCCAGCAGTCCGTCCGGACTAGGGGGGACCCAGTACTTC. The encoded protein is CASSPSGLGGTQYF.